The subject of this entry is one T cell receptor (beta chain). The data derive from a study of glioma-infiltrating T cells after dendritic cell vaccination. Time point denoted: after dendritic cell vaccination, including at tumor progression/relapse. Fresh-frozen tumor tissue and more than two years of survival data were available for all. PBMC were collected before vaccination, two weeks after the third vaccination, and at progression. The PCR used 60 V beta and 13 J beta primers. Method: immunoSEQ multiplex PCR; TCRdb's copy keeps in-frame clones and lacks some. Counted here are more than 55,000 clones, roughly 84% occurring once; the ten biggest clones make up roughly 8.5%. Trimming stripped 10 bases from V and 6 bases from J, with 12 bases between. Germline CDR1 and CDR2: LNHDA and SQIVND (reference sequence). CDR3 length: 11 residues.

The chain employs TRBV19 and TRBJ1-1; maybe TRBD1 (5 bases). The specimen comprised blood, sampled after dendritic cell vaccination. This clonotype originated in a human donor with glioblastoma. The CDR3 is CATRKGSEAFF. The DNA for the CDR3 is TGTGCCACTAGAAAGGGGTCTGAAGCTTTCTTT. The full variable domain, in which reference TRBV19 and TRBJ1-1 provide the parts outside the CDR3, is DGGITQSPKYLFRKEGQNVTLSCEQNLNHDAMYWYRQDPGQGLRLIYYSQIVNDFQKGDIAEGYSVSREKKESFPLTVTSAQKNPTAFYLCATRKGSEAFFGQGTRLTVV.